The sequence of this T cell receptor beta chain was determined in a study of beta chain features in type 1 diabetes. Study-level points and caveats: Researchers report that Type 1 diabetes patients had moderately but significantly shorter TCRB CDR3s across all four CD4+ subsets.

V was shortened by 6 bases and J by 6 bases, with 11 bases between the two germline ends. This CDR3 has 13 residues. The V gene's germline CDR1 is MDHEN and CDR2 SYDVKM. Expressed TCRB transcripts were sequenced, since all the RNA that had been isolated was reverse transcribed. Libraries were prepared by immunoSEQ multiplex PCR; TCRdb keeps only in-frame clonotypes and omits some of them. Among fewer than 350,000 clones listed, 15% were seen once. This clone was seen more than once but under ten times. What it binds is unknown. The chain is built from TRBV28 and TRBJ2-2; unclear D gene. Sequencing was carried out using naive CD4+ T cells from blood. The receptor comes from a man between 18 and 35 years old with type 1 diabetes. The CDR3 DNA is TGTGCCAGCAGCAGTTTCTCTCCCGGGGAGCTGTTTTTT. The encoded protein is CASSSFSPGELFF.